This is a list of T cell receptor beta chains from one sample in a study of blood T cell repertoires in COVID-19. Assay: immunoSEQ multiplex PCR; the TCRdb copy retains only in-frame clones and omits some. The sample has 230,000 or so clones, about 91% seen once; the top ten hold roughly 2.5%. Sequenced sample: PBMCs or T cells enriched from blood (not recorded which). The receptors here all came from a woman in her 40s with acute COVID-19. CDR3s include the opening cysteine and the closing phenylalanine or tryptophan. D genes are given only for firm matches. Clone size is not always given. Where it is, it says once, few, many or a class for expanded clones.

abundance	v_gene	d_gene	j_gene	len	CDR3nt	CDR3aa
NA	TRBV7-2	NA	TRBJ1-1	14	TGTGCCAGCAGCCCGGGGAGGGCGAACACTGAAGCTTTCTTT	CASSPGRANTEAFF
NA	TRBV30	NA	TRBJ2-5	18	TGTGCCTGGAGTGCTTCACCACTTTCTGACAGGTACAAGAGGACCCAGTACTTC	CAWSASPLSDRYKRTQYF
NA	TRBV6-4	NA	TRBJ2-6	16	TGTGCCAGCAGTGACTCATCCGGGGATGGGGCCAACGTCCTGACTTTC	CASSDSSGDGANVLTF
NA	TRBV5-1	NA	TRBJ1-2	13	TGCGCCAGCACCCCACAAGAGGACTATGGCTACACCTTC	CASTPQEDYGYTF
NA	TRBV27	TRBD1	TRBJ2-2	15	TGTGCCAGCAGTTTATGGACAGGGCGGACCGGGGAGCTGTTTTTT	CASSLWTGRTGELFF
NA	TRBV2	TRBD1	TRBJ1-6	15	TGTGCCAGCAGACTCGACAGGGTCGGGAATTCACCCCTCCACTTT	CASRLDRVGNSPLHF
NA	TRBV7-9	NA	TRBJ1-6	18	TGTGCCAGCAGCCCGGCCGGGGCGGGAGGCTCCTATAATTCACCCCTCCACTTT	CASSPAGAGGSYNSPLHF
NA	TRBV7-9	NA	TRBJ2-1	10	TGTGCCGGAGAAGACAATGAGCAGTTCTTC	CAGEDNEQFF
NA	TRBV19	TRBD2	TRBJ2-5	18	TGTGCCAGTAGTGCGGGACTGAAAAGCGGGGGCCTCCAAGAGACCCAGTACTTC	CASSAGLKSGGLQETQYF
NA	TRBV12-3/TRBV12-4	NA	TRBJ1-2	13	TGTGCCAGCAGTTCAACTGGGGCTGCTGGCTACACCTTC	CASSSTGAAGYTF
NA	TRBV5-1	TRBD1	TRBJ1-4	15	TGCGCCAGCAGCGGGGGGACAGTATCTAATGAAAAACTGTTTTTT	CASSGGTVSNEKLFF
NA	TRBV7-2	TRBD2	TRBJ2-2	14	TGTGCCAGCACCCCTAGCGGGGGGCACGGGGAGCTGTTTTTT	CASTPSGGHGELFF
NA	TRBV9	TRBD2	TRBJ2-1	16	TGTGCCAGCAGCTTTTTGACTAGCGGGAGCCGCAATGAGCAGTTCTTC	CASSFLTSGSRNEQFF
NA	TRBV3-1/TRBV3-2	TRBD2	TRBJ2-5	17	TGTGCCAGCAGCCCACCGTGGAGCGGGAGGGCCTTAGAGACCCAGTACTTC	CASSPPWSGRALETQYF
NA	TRBV11-3	TRBD2	TRBJ2-1	17	TGTGCCAGCAGAACACTAGCGGGAGGGCCCAGGGACAATGAGCAGTTCTTC	CASRTLAGGPRDNEQFF
NA	TRBV24-1	NA	TRBJ2-2	14	TGTGCCACCAGAGGGATGCGGGGGCCCGGGGAGCTGTTTTTT	CATRGMRGPGELFF
NA	TRBV4-3	NA	TRBJ2-5	14	TGCGCCAGCAGCCAGGGACGACTAGTTGAGACCCAGTACTTC	CASSQGRLVETQYF
NA	TRBV10-3	NA	TRBJ2-5	13	TGTGCCATCAGAGTCCTTCAGGGGGAGACCCAGTACTTC	CAIRVLQGETQYF
NA	TRBV19	NA	TRBJ2-3	15	TGTGCCAGTAGTATACTAGCAGCTAGCACAGATACGCAGTATTTT	CASSILAASTDTQYF
NA	TRBV5-8	NA	TRBJ1-2	15	TGTGCCAGCAGCTTGGCCGATGGGGGCACCTATGGCTACACCTTC	CASSLADGGTYGYTF
NA	TRBV10-3	TRBD1	TRBJ1-1	15	TGTGCCATCAGTCGACAGGGGGGGCTTAACACTGAAGCTTTCTTT	CAISRQGGLNTEAFF
once	TRBV6-1	NA	TRBJ1-5	15	TGTGCCAGCAGTGAAGCGGGAGGAGGGGATCAGCCCCAGCATTTT	CASSEAGGGDQPQHF
NA	TRBV4-2	NA	TRBJ2-2	15	TGTGCCAGCAGCCAAGAACCCACAGTCACCGGGGAGCTGTTTTTT	CASSQEPTVTGELFF
NA	TRBV4-1	NA	TRBJ2-6	17	TGCGCCAGCAGCCAAGGGTGGGGGGACTCTGGGGCCAACGTCCTGACTTTC	CASSQGWGDSGANVLTF
few	TRBV10-3	NA	TRBJ2-2	14	TGTGCCATCAGGGACTCCCATAGAGGCGGGGAGCTGTTTTTT	CAIRDSHRGGELFF
NA	TRBV30	NA	TRBJ2-3	13	TGTGCCTGGAGTGTAGGGGCCCTGGGTACGCAGTATTTT	CAWSVGALGTQYF
NA	TRBV15	TRBD1	TRBJ2-7	15	TGTGCCACCAGCAGTTCGGGGCAGGGGGCCTACGAGCAGTACTTC	CATSSSGQGAYEQYF
NA	TRBV28	NA	TRBJ1-2	12	TGTGCCAGCAGTTTGGCAGGGGATGGCTACACCTTC	CASSLAGDGYTF
NA	TRBV5-1	NA	TRBJ1-3	16	TGCGCCAGCAGTCTCCTGCCGACGGGTTCTGGAAACACCATATATTTT	CASSLLPTGSGNTIYF
NA	TRBV4-1	NA	TRBJ1-4	17	TGCGCCAGCAGCCAAGATTGGTCGCCGGGGAAAAATGAAAAACTGTTTTTT	CASSQDWSPGKNEKLFF
NA	TRBV5-1	TRBD1	TRBJ2-1	14	TGCGCCAGCAGCTTGGCGACAGGGGAGAATGAGCAGTTCTTC	CASSLATGENEQFF
NA	TRBV18	TRBD1	TRBJ1-4	17	TGTGCCAGCTCACCTCAAGGACAGGGAACAACTAATGAAAAACTGTTTTTT	CASSPQGQGTTNEKLFF
NA	TRBV5-4	NA	TRBJ2-3	16	TGTGCCAGCAGCTTGGGAGGAGGCGTTCGGGGGGATACGCAGTATTTT	CASSLGGGVRGDTQYF
NA	TRBV27	NA	TRBJ1-2	13	TGTGCCAGCAGATTGAACAGGGACCATGGCTACACCTTC	CASRLNRDHGYTF
NA	TRBV3-1/TRBV3-2	TRBD1	TRBJ1-1	17	TGTGCCAGCAGCCAAGCTCAACCTTGGACAGGAAACACTGAAGCTTTCTTT	CASSQAQPWTGNTEAFF
NA	TRBV23-1	NA	TRBJ1-5	10	TGCGCCAGCCGGAATCAGCCCCAGCATTTT	CASRNQPQHF
NA	TRBV5-6	TRBD2	TRBJ2-1	17	TGTGCCAGCAGCTTGGAGCGGACTAGCGGGAGGTACAATGAGCAGTTCTTC	CASSLERTSGRYNEQFF
NA	TRBV2	TRBD2	TRBJ2-3	15	TGTGCCAGCAGTCAAGCGGGAGTGGCTGCAGATACGCAGTATTTT	CASSQAGVAADTQYF
NA	TRBV16	NA	TRBJ1-5	14	TGTGCCAGCAGCCAATCCTACGGAGATCAGCCCCAGCATTTT	CASSQSYGDQPQHF
NA	TRBV5-5	TRBD1	TRBJ1-6	15	TGTGCCAGCACCTTGTCCGGGACAGGGAATTCACCCCTCCACTTT	CASTLSGTGNSPLHF
NA	TRBV5-5	NA	TRBJ2-3	15	TGTGCCAGCAGCTTTGAGTTGACTTACACAGATACGCAGTATTTT	CASSFELTYTDTQYF
NA	TRBV9	TRBD1	TRBJ2-1	15	TGTGCCAGCAGCGTAGTGACAGGGCCCTACAATGAGCAGTTCTTC	CASSVVTGPYNEQFF
NA	TRBV9	NA	TRBJ2-2	16	TGTGCCAGCAGCGTGACGAGGGGGAGCAGCACCGGGGAGCTGTTTTTT	CASSVTRGSSTGELFF
NA	TRBV6-2/TRBV6-3	TRBD2	TRBJ2-1	18	TGTGCCAGCAGTTACGGATTGGGGCTAGCGGGCGTCTACAATGAGCAGTTCTTC	CASSYGLGLAGVYNEQFF
once	TRBV9	TRBD1	TRBJ1-2	15	TGTGCCAGCAGCGTAGCTCTGGAGGGGGCGGGCGGCTACACCTTC	CASSVALEGAGGYTF
NA	TRBV9	NA	TRBJ1-1	13	TGTGCCAGCAGCGTGGACAGTAACACTGAAGCTTTCTTT	CASSVDSNTEAFF
NA	TRBV6-5	TRBD1	TRBJ1-2	14	TGTGCCAGCGGGCCCGGGACAGGGGGGTATGGCTACACCTTC	CASGPGTGGYGYTF
NA	TRBV11-2	TRBD1	TRBJ2-5	15	TGTGCCAGCAGCCCTCGACAGGGAACCAGAGAGACCCAGTACTTC	CASSPRQGTRETQYF
NA	TRBV5-5	NA	TRBJ1-5	18	TGTGCCAGCAGCTTCCGGGACCCAGGGGCTCTCGACAATCAGCCCCAGCATTTT	CASSFRDPGALDNQPQHF
NA	TRBV19	TRBD1	TRBJ1-3	16	TGTGCCAGTAGTCCCGGGGACAGGGGGCCTGGAAACACCATATATTTT	CASSPGDRGPGNTIYF
NA	TRBV30	NA	TRBJ2-5	12	TGTGCCTGGACCCGAACCGGGGAGACCCAGTACTTC	CAWTRTGETQYF
NA	TRBV11-2	NA	TRBJ1-6	14	TGTGCCAGCAGCTTACAGGGGTGGAATTCACCCCTCCACTTT	CASSLQGWNSPLHF
once	TRBV18	NA	TRBJ1-6	17	TGTGCCAGCTCACCACTGGGGGCGAGCTCCTATAATTCACCCCTCCACTTT	CASSPLGASSYNSPLHF
NA	TRBV6-1	TRBD1	TRBJ2-6	16	TGTGCCAGCAGTGATGAGGGGGCGCTAGGGGCCAACGTCCTGACTTTC	CASSDEGALGANVLTF
NA	TRBV3-1/TRBV3-2	NA	TRBJ2-2	11	TGTGCCAGGGAGACGTCGGAGGAGCTGTTTTTT	CARETSEELFF
few	TRBV7-9	TRBD1	TRBJ2-1	14	TGTGCCAGCAGCTTGCGACAGGGATACAATGAGCAGTTCTTC	CASSLRQGYNEQFF
NA	TRBV5-1	NA	TRBJ1-1	14	TGCGCCAGCAGCGAGACAGGCTCGAACACTGAAGCTTTCTTT	CASSETGSNTEAFF